These 12 T cell receptor beta chains came from one sample sequenced in a study of cytomegalovirus exposure and HLA in healthy donors. Amplification used 60 Vbeta primers and 13 Jbeta primers. Using immunoSEQ multiplex PCR, the repertoire was profiled, and TCRdb retains in-frame clones only, with some absent. Of 150,000 to 200,000 clones in the sample, around four fifths were seen once. The sequencing sample was made of PBMCs. Source of these receptors: a man aged 25 to 40 in good health and CMV-seronegative.

The J gene is TRBJ1-1, the V gene TRBV4-2, with D possibly being TRBD1 (5 bases). V lost 1 base and J lost 4, with 13 bases in between. The length of the CDR3 is 15 residues. Germline V gives CDR1 LGHNA, CDR2 YNFKEQ. CDR3 coding DNA: TGTGCCAGCAGCCAAGTGTTGCAGGGAGGCACTGAAGCTTTCTTT. Its protein product is CASSQVLQGGTEAFF.

The chain uses TRBV19 and TRBJ1-4; possible D gene TRBD1, 5 bases. There are 16 residues in the CDR3. Germline V CDR1 and CDR2: LNHDA, SQIVND (reference sequence). V was pared by 5 bases and J by 0 bases, with 13 bases between. CDR3 coding DNA: TGTGCCAGTAGTTTTGACAGCTATACAACTAATGAAAAACTGTTTTTT. Encoded protein: CASSFDSYTTNEKLFF. Full variable domain (outside the CDR3, taken from reference TRBV19 and TRBJ1-4): DGGITQSPKYLFRKEGQNVTLSCEQNLNHDAMYWYRQDPGQGLRLIYYSQIVNDFQKGDIAEGYSVSREKKESFPLTVTSAQKNPTAFYLCASSFDSYTTNEKLFFGSGTQLSVL.

J is TRBJ2-7 and V is TRBV6-5, with a possible D match to TRBD2 (6 bases). Trimming cost V 6 bases and J 6 bases, with 9 bases left between them. Germline V gives CDR1 MNHEY, CDR2 SVGAGI. The CDR3 is made up of 11 amino acids. The CDR3 DNA reads TGTGCCAGCAGCCTGGAGGGCGAGCAGTACTTC. Encoded protein: CASSLEGEQYF.

As concerns this clone: Its ends do not fully match the called genes, so a read error is possible. V is TRBV30 and J is TRBJ2-5, with TRBD1 identical over 10 bases. Germline CDR1 and CDR2: GTSNPN and SVGIG (reference sequence). The CDR3 spans 13 residues. The CDR3 bases are TGTGCCTGGGAACCGGGACAGGGGCTCATCTTAAACTTC. This sequence encodes CAWEPGQGLILNF.

This clone was counted only a few times. The rearrangement uses TRBV27 and TRBJ1-5, with no clear D. CDR3 length equals 16 residues. Trimming shortened V by 4 bases and J by 6 bases, and 19 bases separated the two germline ends. Germline CDR1 MNHEY, CDR2 SMNVEV (reference sequence). CDR3 nucleotide sequence: TGTGCCAGCAGTTCGGGTGAAGGTGGGTTGCTTCAGCCCCAGCATTTT. Protein: CASSSGEGGLLQPQHF.

This rearrangement joins TRBV4-1 to TRBJ2-3, with 12 nucleotides matching TRBD2. Per the germline V gene, CDR1 is MGHRA and CDR2 is YSYEKL. The junction had 7 bases not matched to a gene; V was cut back by 3 bases and J by 6 bases. The CDR3 loop spans 16 amino acids. As DNA, the CDR3 is TGCGCCAGCAGCCAGGAGGGGACTAGCGGGTATGATACGCAGTATTTT. Translating gives CASSQEGTSGYDTQYF.

As regards this clone: Within the sample, other DNA sequences also encode this same CDR3. V gene TRBV18 combines with J gene TRBJ2-3; 8 nucleotides line up with TRBD1. Germline trimming cut 3 bases from V and 3 bases from J; bases unmatched to any gene: 5. The CDR3 has 15 residues. Germline CDR1 KGHSH, CDR2 LQKENI. The CDR3 DNA is TGTGCCAGCTCACCCACAGGGGGTGATACAGATACGCAGTATTTT. It is translated as CASSPTGGDTDTQYF.

The CDR3 sequence: CATRKGGLSTYEQYF. The DNA for the CDR3 is TGTGCCACCCGTAAGGGGGGGCTATCGACCTACGAGCAGTACTTC. The genes are TRBV15 and TRBJ2-7; maybe TRBD2 (7 bases). Trimming stripped 8 bases from V and 2 bases from J, with 19 bases between. The CDR3 sequence is 15 residues long. Per the germline V gene, CDR1 is LNHNV and CDR2 is YYDKDF (reference sequence).

J is TRBJ1-5 and V is TRBV30; TRBD1 matches 7 bases. Germline CDR1 reads GTSNPN; CDR2 reads SVGIG (reference sequence). The CDR3 consists of 13 residues. V shed 1 base and J 7 bases; nucleotides not matched to a gene: 4. The CDR3 bases are TGTGCCTGGAGTGAAGGGGGCCTCCAGCCCCAGCATTTT. Translated: CAWSEGGLQPQHF.

As DNA, the CDR3 is TGTGCCAGCAGTAAAAACAGGTTAGGGGACACTGAAGCTTTCTTT. Its protein product is CASSKNRLGDTEAFF. This chain connects TRBV28 to TRBJ1-1; tentative D call: TRBD1 (5 bases). The CDR3 runs to 15 residues. V was clipped by 5 bases and J by 3 bases, with 16 bases between them. From germline, CDR1 is MDHEN and CDR2 SYDVKM.

The chain has TRBV28 and TRBJ2-1; 12 nucleotides match TRBD2. This CDR3 region has 18 residues. J gave up 5 bases and V 3 bases, and 11 bases lay outside the gene matches. From germline, CDR1 is MDHEN and CDR2 SYDVKM. The CDR3 bases are TGTGCCAGCAGTTTGCTGATGCTAGCGGGAGGGCCGCACAATGAGCAGTTCTTC. Amino acids: CASSLLMLAGGPHNEQFF.

This chain joins TRBV5-1 and TRBJ2-1, with D unresolved. Germline V gives CDR1 SGHRS, CDR2 YFSETQ. CDR3 length: 16 amino acids. Trimming shortened V by 0 bases and J by 0 bases, and 10 bases separated the two germline ends. The CDR3 coding sequence is TGCGCCAGCAGCTTGGTGCAGGCAAGCTCCTACAATGAGCAGTTCTTC. Translating gives CASSLVQASSYNEQFF.